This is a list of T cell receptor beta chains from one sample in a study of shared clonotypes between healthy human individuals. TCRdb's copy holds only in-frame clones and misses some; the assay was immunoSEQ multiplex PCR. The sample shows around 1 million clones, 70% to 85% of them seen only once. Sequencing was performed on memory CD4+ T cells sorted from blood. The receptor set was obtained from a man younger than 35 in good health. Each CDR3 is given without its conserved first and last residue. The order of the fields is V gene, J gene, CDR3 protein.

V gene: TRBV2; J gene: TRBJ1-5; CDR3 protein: ASLQGAGNQPQH
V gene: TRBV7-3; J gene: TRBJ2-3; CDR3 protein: ASSTYGQSTDTQY
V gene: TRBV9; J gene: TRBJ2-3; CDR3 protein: ASSALAGTTDTQY
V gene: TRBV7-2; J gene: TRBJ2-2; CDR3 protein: ASSFAGTSGTNTGELF
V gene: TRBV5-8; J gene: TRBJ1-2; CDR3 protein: ASIVRDRGSEGYT
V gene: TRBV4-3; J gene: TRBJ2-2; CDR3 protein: ASSQGFRTGELF
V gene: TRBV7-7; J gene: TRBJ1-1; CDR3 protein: ASSRDRNTEAF
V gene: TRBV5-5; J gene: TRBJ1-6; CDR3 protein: ASSLAGGGSPLH
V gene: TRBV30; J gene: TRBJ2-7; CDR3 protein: AWRGQGISFSYEQY
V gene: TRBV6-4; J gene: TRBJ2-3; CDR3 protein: ASSDSSSGADTQY